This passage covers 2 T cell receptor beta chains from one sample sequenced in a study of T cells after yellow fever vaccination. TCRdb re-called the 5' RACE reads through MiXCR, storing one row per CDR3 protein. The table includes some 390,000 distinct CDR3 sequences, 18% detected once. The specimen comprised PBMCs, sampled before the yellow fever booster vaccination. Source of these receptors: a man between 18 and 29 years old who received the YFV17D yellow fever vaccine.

Here the CDR3 reads CASTTTGHNAEAFF. CDR3 in DNA: TGTGCCAGCACCACGACGGGGCATAACGCTGAAGCTTTCTTT. The chain employs TRBV7-9 and TRBJ1-1; possibly TRBD1 for D (5 bases). The germline V gene encodes CDR1 SEHNR and CDR2 FQNEAQ (reference sequence). CDR3 length equals 14 residues. Trimming removed 7 bases at V and 6 bases at J, with 18 bases between.

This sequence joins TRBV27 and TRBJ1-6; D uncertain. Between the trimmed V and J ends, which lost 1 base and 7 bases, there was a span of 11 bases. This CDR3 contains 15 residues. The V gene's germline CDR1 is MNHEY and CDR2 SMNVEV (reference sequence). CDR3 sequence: CASSLWQAPNSPLHF. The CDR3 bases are TGTGCCAGCAGTTTATGGCAGGCTCCCAATTCACCCCTCCACTTT.